This T cell receptor (beta chain) is from a study of blood T cells in healthy people across ages. The V end lost 8 bases, the J end lost 6 bases, and 11 bases lay between the germline ends. The CDR3 sequence is 11 residues long. Germline V gene sequence: CDR1 SQVTM, CDR2 ANQGSEA. Researchers collected about 10 milliliters of peripheral blood from every single donor. Samples each had at least 6 micrograms of total RNA extracted. A second PCR, run for about 7 to 11 cycles, used a sample-barcoded 5' primer plus a J-beta primer mix. Per sample, CDR3-containing paired-end reads numbered at least 3 million. TCRdb analysed the 5' RACE reads with MiXCR anew, one entry per CDR3 protein. In the table there are fewer than 900,000 distinct CDR3 sequences, about 40% of which are singletons. This clonotype was recorded many times.

This TCR derives from a woman in her fifties or sixties in good health. This rearrangement joins TRBV29-1 to TRBJ2-1, with D tentatively TRBD1 or TRBD2 (5 bases each). Sample: blood. The CDR3 loop is CSSRDPNEQFF. In DNA, the CDR3 is TGCAGCTCAAGGGACCCCAATGAGCAGTTCTTC.